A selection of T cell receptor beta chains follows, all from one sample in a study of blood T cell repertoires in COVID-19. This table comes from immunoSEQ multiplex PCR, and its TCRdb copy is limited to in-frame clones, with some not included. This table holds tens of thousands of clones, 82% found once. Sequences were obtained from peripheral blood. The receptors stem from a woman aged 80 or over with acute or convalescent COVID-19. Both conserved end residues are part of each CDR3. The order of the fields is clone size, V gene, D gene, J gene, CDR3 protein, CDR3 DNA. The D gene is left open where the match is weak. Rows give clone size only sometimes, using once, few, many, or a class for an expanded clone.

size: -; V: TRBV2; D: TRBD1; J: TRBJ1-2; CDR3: CASSEDRGGYGYTF; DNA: TGTGCCAGCAGTGAGGACAGGGGGGGCTATGGCTACACCTTC
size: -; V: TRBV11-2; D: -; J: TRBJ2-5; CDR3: CASSLVASGTLQGTQYF; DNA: TGTGCCAGCAGCTTAGTGGCTAGCGGAACACTACAGGGGACCCAGTACTTC
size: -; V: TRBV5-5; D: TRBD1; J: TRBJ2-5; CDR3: CASSWMGQLQETQYF; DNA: TGTGCCAGCAGCTGGATGGGACAGCTCCAAGAGACCCAGTACTTC
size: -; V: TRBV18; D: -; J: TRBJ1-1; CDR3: CASSPSGGLGEAFF; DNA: TGTGCCAGCTCTCCCTCCGGGGGTTTGGGTGAAGCTTTCTTT
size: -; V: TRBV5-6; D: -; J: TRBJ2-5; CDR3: CASSPARNRRETQYF; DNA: TGTGCCAGCAGCCCGGCACGCAATCGGAGGGAGACCCAGTACTTC
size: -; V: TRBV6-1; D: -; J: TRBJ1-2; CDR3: CASSEAVGAYGYTF; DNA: TGTGCCAGCAGTGAAGCGGTCGGTGCGTATGGCTACACCTTC
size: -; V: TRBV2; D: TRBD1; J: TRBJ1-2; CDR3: CASGRDRGMSYGYTF; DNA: TGTGCCAGCGGCCGGGACAGGGGAATGAGCTATGGCTACACCTTC
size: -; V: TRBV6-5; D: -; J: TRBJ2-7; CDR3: CASTIGVNSYEQYF; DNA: TGTGCCAGCACCATAGGGGTGAACTCCTACGAGCAGTACTTC
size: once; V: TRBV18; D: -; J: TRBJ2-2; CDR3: CASSPRNRGTGELFF; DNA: TGTGCCAGCTCACCACGTAACAGAGGGACCGGGGAGCTGTTTTTT
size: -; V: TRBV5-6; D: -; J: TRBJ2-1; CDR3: CASIGLRTTVNHYNEQFF; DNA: TGTGCCAGCATTGGCTTGCGAACGACAGTTAACCACTACAATGAGCAGTTCTTC
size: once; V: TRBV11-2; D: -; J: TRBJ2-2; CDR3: CASSLEHNTGELFF; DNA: TGTGCCAGCAGCTTAGAACATAACACCGGGGAGCTGTTTTTT
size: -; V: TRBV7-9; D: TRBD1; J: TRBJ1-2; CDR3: CASSLQGAEGYTF; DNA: TGTGCCAGCAGCTTACAGGGGGCAGAAGGCTACACCTTC
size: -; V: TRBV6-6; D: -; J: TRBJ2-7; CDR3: CASGQSYEQYF; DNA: TGTGCCAGCGGGCAGTCCTACGAGCAGTACTTC
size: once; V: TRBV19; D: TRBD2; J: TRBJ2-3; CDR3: CASRQYGTGLAGDTQYF; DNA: TGTGCCAGTAGACAATACGGTACGGGACTAGCGGGAGATACGCAGTATTTT
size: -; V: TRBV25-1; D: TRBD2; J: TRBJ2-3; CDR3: CASNSGGQTDTQYF; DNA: TGTGCCAGCAATAGCGGGGGCCAAACAGATACGCAGTATTTT
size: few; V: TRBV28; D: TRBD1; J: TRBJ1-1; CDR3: CASSFSGQGASFF; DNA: TGTGCCAGCAGCTTTTCGGGACAGGGGGCGTCTTTCTTT
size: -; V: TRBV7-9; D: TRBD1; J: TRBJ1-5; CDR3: CASSLAGDREPQHF; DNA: TGTGCCAGCAGCTTGGCAGGGGACAGGGAGCCCCAGCATTTT
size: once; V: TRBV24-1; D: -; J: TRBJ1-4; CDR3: CATSDPSQGGEKLFF; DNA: TGTGCCACCAGTGATCCTTCTCAGGGAGGTGAAAAACTGTTTTTT
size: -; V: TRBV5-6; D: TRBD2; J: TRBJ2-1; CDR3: CASSSLLRAGTSGYNEQFF; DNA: TGTGCCAGCAGCTCCCTTTTGAGGGCCGGGACTAGCGGCTACAATGAGCAGTTCTTC
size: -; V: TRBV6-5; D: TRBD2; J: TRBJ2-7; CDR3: CASSNPGLAVYEQYF; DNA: TGTGCCAGCAGCAACCCGGGACTAGCGGTTTACGAGCAGTACTTC
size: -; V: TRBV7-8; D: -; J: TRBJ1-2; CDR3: CASREPPNYGYTF; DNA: TGTGCCAGCAGAGAGCCACCTAACTATGGCTACACCTTC
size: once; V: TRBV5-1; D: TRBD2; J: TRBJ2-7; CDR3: CASSLAGTSGSGYEQYF; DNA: TGCGCCAGCAGCCTAGCCGGGACTAGCGGGAGTGGCTACGAGCAGTACTTC
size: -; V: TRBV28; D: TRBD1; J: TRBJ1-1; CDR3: CASSRGDRVVFDTEAFF; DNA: TGTGCCAGCAGTCGCGGGGACAGGGTGGTCTTTGACACTGAAGCTTTCTTT
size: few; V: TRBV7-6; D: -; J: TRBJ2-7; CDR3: CASSPLTQGTYEQYF; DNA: TGTGCCAGCAGCCCCCTTACTCAGGGGACGTACGAGCAGTACTTC
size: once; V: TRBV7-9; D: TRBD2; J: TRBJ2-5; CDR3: CASSLIREEGETQYF; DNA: TGTGCCAGCAGCTTAATCCGGGAGGAGGGAGAGACCCAGTACTTC
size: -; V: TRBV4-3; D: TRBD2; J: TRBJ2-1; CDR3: CASSQGPGGGSYNEQFF; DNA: TGCGCCAGCAGCCAAGGACCGGGGGGGGGCTCCTACAATGAGCAGTTCTTC
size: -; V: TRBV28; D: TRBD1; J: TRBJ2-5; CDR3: CASTPGQGWETQYF; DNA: TGTGCCAGCACCCCGGGACAGGGCTGGGAGACCCAGTACTTC
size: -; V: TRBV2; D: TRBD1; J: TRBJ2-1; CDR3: CASSERDSYNEQFF; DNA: TGTGCCAGCAGCGAACGGGACAGCTACAATGAGCAGTTCTTC
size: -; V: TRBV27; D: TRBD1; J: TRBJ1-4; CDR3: CASSSTRHRGITEKLFF; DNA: TGTGCCAGCAGTTCAACCAGACACAGGGGGATAACTGAAAAACTGTTTTTT
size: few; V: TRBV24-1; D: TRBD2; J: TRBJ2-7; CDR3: CATSDPGTSGGYEQYF; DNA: TGTGCCACCAGTGACCCCGGGACTAGCGGGGGGTACGAGCAGTACTTC
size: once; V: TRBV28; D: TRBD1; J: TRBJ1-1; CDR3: CASSFQGETTEAFF; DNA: TGTGCCAGCAGTTTTCAGGGGGAGACGACTGAAGCTTTCTTT
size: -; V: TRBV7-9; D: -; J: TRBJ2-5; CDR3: CASSLDSSTGRETQYF; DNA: TGTGCCAGCAGCTTAGATTCGAGCACAGGCCGGGAGACCCAGTACTTC
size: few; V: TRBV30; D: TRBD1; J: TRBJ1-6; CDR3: CAWSVGQGNSPLHF; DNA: TGTGCCTGGAGTGTCGGACAGGGTAATTCACCCCTCCACTTT
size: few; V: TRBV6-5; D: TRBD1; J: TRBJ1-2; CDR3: CASSIQGAANYGYTF; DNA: TGTGCCAGCAGTATACAGGGGGCAGCTAACTATGGCTACACCTTC
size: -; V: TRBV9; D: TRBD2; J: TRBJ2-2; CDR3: CASRAGPTSTGELFF; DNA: TGTGCCAGCAGAGCGGGACCGACCTCCACCGGGGAGCTGTTTTTT
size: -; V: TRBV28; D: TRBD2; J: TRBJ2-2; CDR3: CASSRGENTGELFF; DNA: TGTGCCAGCAGCCGGGGGGAGAACACCGGGGAGCTGTTTTTT
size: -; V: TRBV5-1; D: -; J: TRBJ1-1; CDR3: CASSLDGVTEAFF; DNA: TGCGCCAGCAGTTTGGACGGGGTCACTGAAGCTTTCTTT
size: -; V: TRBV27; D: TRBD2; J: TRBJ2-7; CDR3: CASSLYPGLAGGRTYEQYF; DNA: TGTGCCAGCAGTTTATACCCGGGGCTAGCGGGAGGAAGGACCTACGAGCAGTACTTC
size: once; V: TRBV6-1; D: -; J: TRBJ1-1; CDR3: CASIGQLNTEAFF; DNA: TGTGCCAGCATAGGACAGTTGAACACTGAAGCTTTCTTT
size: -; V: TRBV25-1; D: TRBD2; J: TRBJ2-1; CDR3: CASSEFSSGRPDEQFF; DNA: TGTGCCAGCAGTGAATTCTCTAGCGGGAGACCGGATGAGCAGTTCTTC
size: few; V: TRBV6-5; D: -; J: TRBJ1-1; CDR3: CASSSGLQRGAFF; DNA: TGTGCCAGCAGTTCAGGACTCCAGAGGGGGGCTTTCTTT